This T cell receptor beta chain was identified in a study of T cell repertoires in cytomegalovirus infection. As to this clonotype: Antigen specificity is unknown.

TCRdb fed the reads into MiXCR, producing one record per CDR3 protein. The sample has around 200,000 distinct CDR3 sequences, about 40% seen once. With 1 base clipped from V and 7 bases from J, the junction kept 10 bases outside the gene matches. Germline V gene data show CDR1 as SEHNR and CDR2 as FQNEAQ (reference sequence). CDR3 length: 16 amino acids. This TCR was recovered from a human donor in good health (CMV status not recorded). Some clones in this sample may be carry-over from other donors' samples. The sequences come from CD8+ T cells from cultured PBMCs, collected from culture after CMV antigen stimulation. The V call is TRBV7-9, the J call TRBJ1-5, with TRBD1 matching over 7 bases. In DNA form, the CDR3 reads TGTGCCAGCAGCTTAGAGGCGACAGGGTCCAGGCAGCCCCAGCATTTT. This translates into CASSLEATGSRQPQHF.